The text below deals with one TCR beta chain. The data are from a study of T cells in Graves' hyperthyroidism and ophthalmopathy. There were TCR beta CDR3 regions amplified from RNA transcripts. Using the HTBI primer set, a first-round RT-PCR was run on the TCR CDR3. TCRdb called the multiplex PCR reads again in MiXCR, with one record for every CDR3 protein. This sample yields approximately 870,000 distinct CDR3 sequences, of which roughly 37% are seen a single time; more than 7% belongs to the top ten. This CDR3 region has 11 residues. Germline CDR1 and CDR2: SQVTM and ANQGSEA. V was pared by 7 bases and J by 7 bases, with 4 bases of the junction left unmatched.

This sequence was found in a man in his late teens or twenties with Graves' hyperthyroidism. The sample consisted of blood. The chain couples TRBV29-1 to TRBJ2-1; the match to TRBD2 covers 7 bases. CDR3 DNA: TGCAGCGCCTGGGGAGGGAATGAGCAGTTCTTC. Translation gives CSAWGGNEQFF.